The source of this T cell receptor beta chain is a study of blood T cell repertoires in COVID-19. Background on the study: Specimens from acute and convalescent COVID-19 originated in the United States, Italy and Spain. T cells, B-cell-depleted T cells, or PBMCs provided the cDNA or gDNA that served as material.

With V trimmed by 6 bases and J by 4 bases, 14 bases remained unmatched. CDR1 is SGHKS and CDR2 is YYEKEE in the germline V gene (reference sequence). The CDR3 covers 17 residues. Original handling: By means of reference gene primer amplification, nucleated cell counts were estimated. TCRdb's table, derived via immunoSEQ multiplex PCR, lists solely in-frame clones and lacks some. V and J calls and clone size follow that table, whereas D and trimming were derived from the DNA. This table has fewer than 120,000 clones, 80% to 90% appearing once. Material for sequencing was peripheral blood. The gene calls are TRBV5-5 and TRBJ1-5; 9 bases are a match to TRBD1. This TCR was sampled from a woman aged 55-69 years with acute or convalescent COVID-19. CDR3 in amino acids: CASTYSGTGRANQPQHF. CDR3 in DNA: TGTGCCAGCACCTACTCCGGGACAGGGAGAGCTAATCAGCCCCAGCATTTT.